The 13 T cell receptor beta chains listed next were all sequenced from one sample in a study of Ad26.COV2.S vaccination and SARS-CoV-2 variants. Clones were read by immunoSEQ multiplex PCR, and TCRdb kept only the in-frame ones, dropping some. In the table there are more than 350,000 clones, around nine tenths of which are singletons. Treatment given: around 19 received Ad26.COV2.S at low or high dose, single or two shots; about 5 received placebo; per-sample allocation not given. Repertoires come from day 63 after the first vaccine or placebo injection. The sequenced sample was peripheral blood, obtained in a trial of Ad26.COV2.S vaccine versus placebo. Receptors were obtained from a person aged 18-60 years who received the Ad26.COV2.S COVID-19 vaccine or a placebo.

The rearrangement uses TRBV30 and TRBJ2-6; D not resolved. CDR1 and CDR2 from the germline V gene are GTSNPN and SVGIG (reference sequence). The V and J ends lost 2 bases and 1 base respectively, with 6 bases between them. CDR3 size: 14 residues. CDR3 bases: TGTGCCTGGAGTTGGGGATCTGGGGCCAACGTCCTGACTTTC. Encoded protein: CAWSWGSGANVLTF.

This chain links TRBV28 with TRBJ2-7; weak D call: TRBD2 (6 bases). The CDR3 totals 14 residues. Germline CDR1 and CDR2: MDHEN and SYDVKM. Between the trimmed V and J ends, which lost 4 bases and 5 bases, there was a span of 15 bases. The CDR3 is CASSSGGAPDEQYF. For the CDR3, the DNA is TGTGCCAGCAGTTCCGGAGGGGCGCCCGACGAGCAGTACTTC.

V and J are TRBV2 and TRBJ1-2; TRBD1 is a possible D gene (5 bases). The CDR3 runs to 12 residues. Trimming cost V 5 bases and J 2 bases, with 6 bases left between them. Germline-derived CDR1 and CDR2 are SNHLY and FYNNEI. CDR3: CASSRDNYGYTF. In nucleotides, the CDR3 is TGTGCCAGCAGTCGGGACAACTATGGCTACACCTTC. Using reference TRBV2 and TRBJ1-2 for the parts outside the CDR3, the full variable domain is EPEVTQTPSHQVTQMGQEVILRCVPISNHLYFYWYRQILGQKVEFLVSFYNNEISEKSEIFDDQFSVERPDGSNFTLKIRSTKLEDSAMYFCASSRDNYGYTFGSGTRLTVV.

The chain recombines TRBV2 with TRBJ1-1, with 7 bases that match TRBD1. V lost 6 bases and J lost 1; bases outside the gene matches: 5. This CDR3 spans 14 amino acids. CDR1 is SNHLY, CDR2 FYNNEI, per germline. CDR3 sequence reads: CASSGDSQNTEAFF. The CDR3 region has the DNA TGTGCCAGCAGCGGGGACAGTCAGAACACTGAAGCTTTCTTT. Based on the CDR3 plus reference TRBV2 and TRBJ1-1, the full variable domain is EPEVTQTPSHQVTQMGQEVILRCVPISNHLYFYWYRQILGQKVEFLVSFYNNEISEKSEIFDDQFSVERPDGSNFTLKIRSTKLEDSAMYFCASSGDSQNTEAFFGQGTRLTVV.

This chain uses TRBV4-3 with TRBJ1-4; D unclear. The CDR3 has 16 residues. The germline gives CDR1 LGHNA, CDR2 YSLEER. The V gene lost 0 bases and the J gene lost 8 bases, with 16 bases spanning the gap. The CDR3 protein is CASSQENEARGEKLFF. In DNA, the CDR3 is TGCGCCAGCAGCCAAGAAAATGAAGCTCGGGGAGAAAAACTGTTTTTT.

The chain employs TRBV19 and TRBJ2-1; TRBD1 matches at 7 bases. Germline loops: CDR1 LNHDA, CDR2 SQIVND (reference sequence). CDR3 length: 19 residues. V shed 1 base and J 5 bases; nucleotides not matched to a gene: 17. The CDR3 DNA is TGTGCCAGTAGTATAGTGGCCCCTCCCCACAGGGGAGTACACAATGAGCAGTTCTTC. Translation gives CASSIVAPPHRGVHNEQFF.

As concerns this clone: Other DNA sequences in this sample translate to the same CDR3. The CDR3 loop is CASSLGQGATEAFF. CDR3 in DNA: TGCGCCAGCAGCTTGGGTCAGGGGGCCACTGAAGCTTTCTTT. This chain connects TRBV5-1 to TRBJ1-1, with 8 bases matching TRBD1. The junction had 2 bases not matched to a gene; V was cut back by 0 bases and J by 4 bases. The CDR3 is 14 amino acids. The germline V gene encodes CDR1 SGHRS and CDR2 YFSETQ.

A remark on this clone: This same CDR3 is encoded by further DNA sequences in the sample. This rearrangement joins TRBV6-5 to TRBJ2-7; 9 bases line up with TRBD1. Per germline, CDR1 MNHEY and CDR2 SVGAGI. Trimming took 3 bases from V and 2 from J; bases not matched to a gene: 5. The CDR3 consists of 15 residues. DNA of the CDR3: TGTGCCAGCAGTTATAGGGGACAGGGAACCTACGAGCAGTACTTC. This encodes CASSYRGQGTYEQYF.

V usage is TRBV7-2 and J usage is TRBJ2-1; D is unclear. CDR1 and CDR2 (germline): SGHTA, FQGNSA. CDR3 length equals 15 residues. V was pared by 3 bases and J by 0 bases, with 9 bases between. The DNA for the CDR3 is TGTGCCAGCAGCTTGATCGCTAGCTCCTACAATGAGCAGTTCTTC. It is translated as CASSLIASSYNEQFF.

Only a few counts were recorded for this clone. The chain is built from TRBV5-1 and TRBJ1-5, with D unresolved. Germline CDR1 SGHRS, CDR2 YFSETQ. V was pared by 0 bases and J by 7 bases, with 8 bases between. CDR3 size: 13 residues. This chain's CDR3 is CASSLASDQPQHF. The CDR3 DNA sequence: TGCGCCAGCAGCTTGGCCTCTGACCAGCCCCAGCATTTT.

V and J are TRBV7-9 and TRBJ1-1; D perhaps matches TRBD1 (5 bases). CDR3 size: 15 residues. The V end was cut by 5 bases, the J end by 4 bases, with 17 bases between. Germline V gene lookup returns CDR1 SEHNR and CDR2 FQNEAQ (reference sequence). CDR3 residues: CASSPSRGVSTEAFF. The CDR3 coding sequence is TGTGCCAGCAGCCCTTCGCGAGGGGTGAGCACTGAAGCTTTCTTT.

The V gene is TRBV18, the J gene TRBJ2-7; 8 positions match TRBD2. In germline, CDR1 is KGHSH, CDR2 LQKENI. The CDR3 length is 14 residues. V lost 8 bases, J lost 5 bases, and 11 bases stayed unmatched. As DNA, the CDR3 is TGTGCCAGCACCGGGGGGGGGACGCCCGACGAGCAGTACTTC. Translated, it gives CASTGGGTPDEQYF.

This clone has more than one count but fewer than ten. The chain couples TRBV18 to TRBJ1-6, with D maybe TRBD1 (5 bases). The CDR3 length is 14 residues. V was cut by 6 bases and J by 5 bases, with 11 bases left in between. Germline V lookup: CDR1 KGHSH, CDR2 LQKENI. CDR3 sequence reads: CASSDTDNNSPLHF. The CDR3 DNA follows: TGTGCCAGCTCGGACACAGATAATAATTCACCCCTCCACTTT.